There are many counts of the clone carrying this T cell receptor beta chain. Its antigen is not identified. This specimen belongs to a study of neurological immune-mediated disorders. With 10-nucleotide random UMIs, 5'RACE was used to make the cDNA. TCRdb processed the 5' RACE reads anew with MiXCR; each CDR3 protein has one entry. This sample has 70,000 to 90,000 distinct CDR3 sequences, with approximately 5% found just once. Findings and caveats of the study: There were no CDR3 amino acid sequences shared by expanded clones across subjects, a result suggesting private repertoires in all groups. There was no association between the multiple sclerosis repertoire cluster and any clinical or MRI feature.

The unsorted libraries were generated from a total of 2 million PBMCs, which had been stored in RNAlater at -80 C. The sequence was collected from a woman in her thirties with multiple sclerosis. Sequenced sample: PBMCs.

The CDR3 spells CSAIQRAGTYYEQYF. The CDR3 bases are TGCAGTGCTATACAGAGAGCGGGAACTTACTACGAGCAGTACTTC. The chain combines TRBV20-1 with TRBJ2-7, with 7 bases identical to TRBD2. The V gene end was trimmed by 4 bases and the J gene end by 3 bases; junction bases not matched to a gene: 12. The germline CDR1 and CDR2 sequences are DFQATT and SNEGSKA (reference sequence). This CDR3 is built from 15 residues.